This passage covers 10 T cell receptor beta chains from one sample sequenced in a study of T-cell reconstitution after alpha-beta-depleted transplantation in children. Unique molecular identifiers were used in preparing the TCRbeta library. TCRdb processed the PCR reads anew with MiXCR; each CDR3 protein has one entry. This table holds approximately 250,000 distinct CDR3 sequences, about a quarter found once. The specimen comprised PBMCs, sampled before TCRalphabeta/CD19-depleted stem cell transplant. The receptors were gathered from a girl aged 2 to 10 with Fanconi anemia, due to receive a stem cell transplant.

V usage is TRBV30 and J usage is TRBJ1-2; maybe TRBD1 (6 bases). This CDR3 is built from 13 residues. The ends were cut back, 0 bases at V and 5 bases at J, with 10 bases in the middle. In germline, CDR1 is GTSNPN, CDR2 SVGIG (reference sequence). CDR3 region: CAWSVQGGYGYTF. CDR3 sequence (DNA): TGTGCCTGGAGTGTACAGGGCGGGTATGGCTACACCTTC.

In its sample, this clonotype was seen a few times. The genes are TRBV7-3 and TRBJ1-2, with 8 bases aligning to TRBD1. Per germline, CDR1 SGHTA and CDR2 FQGTGA. V trimming: 5 bases; J trimming: 8 bases; junction bases outside the gene matches: 10. This CDR3 is 14 amino acids long. The CDR3 sequence: CASSLDPGGGGYTF. The CDR3 DNA sequence: TGTGCCAGCAGCCTGGACCCAGGGGGCGGGGGCTACACCTTC.

This chain links TRBV4-1 with TRBJ2-7; D unclear. V was cut by 1 base and J by 5 bases, with 12 bases left in between. Germline V gives CDR1 MGHRA, CDR2 YSYEKL. This CDR3 comprises 14 residues. The CDR3 is CASSQVFAVDEQYF. As DNA, the CDR3 is TGCGCCAGCAGCCAAGTGTTTGCGGTCGACGAGCAGTACTTC.

This clonotype appeared many times. This sequence joins TRBV25-1 and TRBJ2-6; D perhaps matches TRBD1 (6 bases). Germline V CDR1 and CDR2: MGHDK, SYGVNS. CDR3 size: 18 residues. V was trimmed by 0 bases and J by 0 bases, leaving 12 bases between them. The CDR3 DNA follows: TGTGCCAGCAGTGAATATACAGGGAGAAGCTCTGGGGCCAACGTCCTGACTTTC. Its translation is CASSEYTGRSSGANVLTF.

The table lists this clonotype with a few counts. V gene TRBV10-3 combines with J gene TRBJ2-1, with a possible D match to TRBD2 (5 bases). The CDR3 covers 15 residues. The germline V gene has CDR1 ENHRY and CDR2 SYGVKD. Trimming shortened V by 0 bases and J by 3 bases, and 9 bases separated the two germline ends. The CDR3 here is CAISESPSSYNEQFF. The CDR3 region has the DNA TGTGCCATCAGTGAGTCGCCTAGCAGCTACAATGAGCAGTTCTTC.

The chain has TRBV20-1 and TRBJ2-1; D may match TRBD1 or TRBD2 (5 bases each). This CDR3 contains 15 residues. Trimming took 1 base from V and 0 from J, leaving 10 bases between them. Germline loops: CDR1 DFQATT, CDR2 SNEGSKA (reference sequence). CDR3 DNA sequence: TGCAGTGCTAGAGCGGGAAGGGGCTCCTACAATGAGCAGTTCTTC. As protein: CSARAGRGSYNEQFF.

This clonotype was seen more than once but under ten times. CDR3 in DNA: TGTGCCAGCAGCCAAGGACTAGCCGACTACGAGCAGTACTTC. Amino acid sequence: CASSQGLADYEQYF. This sequence joins TRBV4-2 and TRBJ2-7, with TRBD2 matching over 7 bases. CDR1 LGHNA and CDR2 YNFKEQ come from the germline V gene. This CDR3 has 14 amino acids. J was trimmed by 3 bases and V by 1 base; bases with no gene match: 3.

The genes are TRBV30 and TRBJ2-1, with 11 bases identical to TRBD2. The V segment lost 0 bases and the J segment 7 bases; nucleotides outside the gene matches: 5. This CDR3 is 15 amino acids long. From germline, CDR1 is GTSNPN and CDR2 SVGIG (reference sequence). The CDR3: CAWSVKLAGENEQFF. CDR3 DNA sequence: TGTGCCTGGAGTGTAAAACTAGCGGGAGAGAATGAGCAGTTCTTC.

This clonotype has a handful of counts. V and J are TRBV27 and TRBJ2-5, with TRBD2 matching 9 bases. V was clipped by 3 bases and J by 4 bases; unmatched bases: 3. The V gene's germline CDR1 is MNHEY and CDR2 SMNVEV (reference sequence). CDR3 length: 14 amino acids. The chain's CDR3 is CASSFSGSGETQYF. Written as DNA, the CDR3 is TGTGCCAGCAGTTTTAGCGGGAGCGGAGAGACCCAGTACTTC.

This clonotype was detected ten times or more. The rearrangement links TRBV12-3 or TRBV12-4 to TRBJ2-2; TRBD1 might be the D (7 bases). This CDR3 region has 14 residues. The V gene lost 6 bases and the J gene lost 5 bases, with 13 bases spanning the gap. This CDR3 reads CASRLQGRTGELFF. The DNA of the CDR3 is TGTGCCAGCAGGTTACAGGGGAGGACCGGGGAGCTGTTTTTT.